This TCR beta chain was sequenced for a study of cytomegalovirus exposure and HLA in healthy donors. PCR used 60 Vbeta primers and 13 Jbeta primers. This table comes from immunoSEQ multiplex PCR, and its TCRdb copy is limited to in-frame clones, with some not included. This table has some 99,000 clones, around 77% appearing once. Turning to this clone: Its antigen is still unknown.

General observations from the study: Among donors in an Asian-associated ancestry cluster, a later analysis reportedly found fewer N-insertions than the roughly 700-donor mean. The classifier was said to identify cytomegalovirus status with high specificity and sensitivity.

V was trimmed by 5 bases and J by 3 bases, leaving 8 bases between them. The germline gives CDR1 SGHVS, CDR2 FNYEAQ. The CDR3 totals 12 residues. V and J are TRBV7-6 and TRBJ2-7; D is possibly TRBD2 (5 bases). The receptor was derived from a female donor in good health and CMV-seronegative. Sequencing was carried out using PBMCs. CDR3 amino acids: CASSPDFYEQYF. The CDR3 DNA reads TGTGCCAGCAGCCCGGACTTCTACGAGCAGTACTTC.